The 19 T cell receptor beta chains presented below share a single source sample, sequenced in a study of blood T cell repertoires in COVID-19. The assay was immunoSEQ multiplex PCR, and TCRdb's table has in-frame clones only and misses some. The sample shows roughly 90,000 clones, roughly nine tenths of them seen only once. The sample was peripheral blood. The receptors originated from a human donor with active COVID-19. The donor label of this sample is uncertain.

The chain uses TRBV3-1 (or the pseudogene TRBV3-2) and TRBJ1-2; D might be TRBD1 (5 bases). V dropped 5 bases and J dropped 8 bases, with 15 bases sitting between them. CDR1 and CDR2 from the germline V gene are LGHDT and YNNKEL (reference sequence). The CDR3 sequence is 13 residues long. This chain's CDR3 is CASSDSRVGGYTF. CDR3 sequence (DNA): TGTGCCAGCAGCGACTCCAGGGTGGGAGGCTACACCTTC.

This chain connects TRBV5-5 to TRBJ2-1; no clear D. The CDR3 length is 13 residues. CDR1 is SGHKS and CDR2 is YYEKEE in the germline V gene (reference sequence). V lost 2 bases, J lost 6 bases, and 9 bases lay in between. Here the CDR3 reads CASSFNSFNEQFF. The CDR3 region has the DNA TGTGCCAGCAGCTTTAACAGTTTCAATGAGCAGTTCTTC.

V usage is TRBV19 and J usage is TRBJ2-5, with a possible D match to TRBD2 (7 bases). Germline values: CDR1 LNHDA, CDR2 SQIVND (reference sequence). V lost 0 bases and J 6 bases, leaving 14 bases between the germline ends. The CDR3 totals 15 residues. The CDR3 reads CASSIDNREGKTQYF. Here the CDR3 DNA reads TGTGCCAGTAGTATAGACAACAGGGAGGGAAAGACCCAGTACTTC.

The gene calls are TRBV7-2 and TRBJ2-7, with 7 bases fitting TRBD2. The CDR3 sequence is 16 residues long. The germline gives CDR1 SGHTA, CDR2 FQGNSA. Trimming removed 5 bases from V and 3 bases from J; junction bases left unmatched: 13. CDR3 amino acids: CASSPRVSGLVYEQYF. For the CDR3, the DNA is TGTGCCAGCAGCCCACGAGTTAGCGGGCTAGTCTACGAGCAGTACTTC.

This clone occurred once. J is TRBJ2-1 and V is TRBV19; D is ambiguous. Trimming took 2 bases from V and 5 from J, leaving 10 bases between them. In germline, CDR1 is LNHDA, CDR2 SQIVND (reference sequence). CDR3 length: 14 residues. The CDR3 here is CASSISTLNNEQFF. The DNA of the CDR3 is TGTGCCAGTAGTATATCGACTTTAAACAATGAGCAGTTCTTC.

V is TRBV5-1 and J is TRBJ2-5, with 7 bases aligning to TRBD1. Germline-derived CDR1 and CDR2 are SGHRS and YFSETQ. The CDR3 has 13 residues. V lost 5 bases, J lost 2 bases, and 3 bases stayed unmatched. Here the CDR3 DNA reads TGCGCCAGCAGTTGGGACAGACAAGAGACCCAGTACTTC. Translation gives CASSWDRQETQYF.

The chain joins TRBV4-3 to TRBJ1-5; D gene uncertain. The germline gives CDR1 LGHNA, CDR2 YSLEER. The CDR3 length is 13 residues. The V end was cut by 0 bases, the J end by 7 bases, with 7 bases between. The CDR3 here is CASSQDLGQPQHF. CDR3 nucleotide sequence: TGCGCCAGCAGCCAAGATCTTGGCCAGCCCCAGCATTTT.

This chain links TRBV19 with TRBJ2-5; a possible D gene is TRBD1 (5 bases). Trimming took 1 base from V and 4 from J, leaving 13 bases between them. Germline V gene sequence: CDR1 LNHDA, CDR2 SQIVND (reference sequence). This CDR3 has 15 amino acids. The chain's CDR3 is CASSIGGRVRETQYF. The CDR3 bases are TGTGCCAGTAGTATAGGGGGCAGGGTAAGAGAGACCCAGTACTTC.

The chain's CDR3 is CASSSRGTGVGYTF. The CDR3 nucleotides read TGTGCCAGCAGCTCGAGGGGGACAGGGGTTGGCTACACCTTC. This chain joins TRBV5-8 and TRBJ1-2, with 10 bases that match TRBD1. V shed 3 bases and J 7 bases; nucleotides not matched to a gene: 6. The CDR3 extends over 14 amino acids. Germline assignment: CDR1 SGHTS and CDR2 YDEGEE. The full variable domain, in which reference TRBV5-8 and TRBJ1-2 provide the parts outside the CDR3, is EAGVTQSPTHLIKTRGQQATLRCSPISGHTSVYWYQQALGLGLQFLLWYDEGEERNRGNFPPRFSGRQFPNYSSELNVNALELEDSALYLCASSSRGTGVGYTFGSGTRLTVV.

The chain employs TRBV3-1 (or the pseudogene TRBV3-2) and TRBJ2-3; no clear D gene. From germline, CDR1 is LGHDT and CDR2 YNNKEL (reference sequence). The CDR3 loop spans 15 amino acids. Trimming pared 2 bases from V and 0 bases from J, leaving 9 bases between. The CDR3 protein is CASSQNAQSTDTQYF. The CDR3 coding sequence is TGTGCCAGCAGCCAAAACGCACAAAGCACAGATACGCAGTATTTT.

The chain recombines TRBV18 with TRBJ2-4; no reliable D call. Per germline, CDR1 KGHSH and CDR2 LQKENI. CDR3 length: 14 amino acids. V dropped 2 bases and J dropped 3 bases, with 8 bases sitting between them. CDR3 sequence: CASSPNRVKNIQYF. The CDR3 nucleotides are TGTGCCAGCTCACCAAACCGAGTCAAAAACATTCAGTACTTC. The full variable domain, in which reference TRBV18 and TRBJ2-4 provide the parts outside the CDR3, is NAGVMQNPRHLVRRRGQEARLRCSPMKGHSHVYWYRQLPEEGLKFMVYLQKENIIDESGMPKERFSAEFPKEGPSILRIQQVVRGDSAAYFCASSPNRVKNIQYFGAGTRLSVL.

The chain employs TRBV5-4 and TRBJ1-2, with 9 bases that match TRBD1. This CDR3 has 16 amino acids. With V trimmed by 4 bases and J by 3 bases, 10 bases remained unmatched. Germline V gene data show CDR1 as SGHNT and CDR2 as YYREEE (reference sequence). The CDR3 DNA reads TGTGCCAGCAGCCCGTCCAGGACAGGGGCTTACTATGGCTACACCTTC. Encoded protein: CASSPSRTGAYYGYTF.

This clone came up once. The rearrangement joins TRBV19 to TRBJ1-1; D not certain. Germline V lookup: CDR1 LNHDA, CDR2 SQIVND (reference sequence). The CDR3 has 13 amino acids. Trimming stripped 5 bases from V and 1 base from J, with 8 bases between. The CDR3 spells CASSLRRNTEAFF. CDR3 DNA: TGTGCCAGTAGTCTGCGTAGGAACACTGAAGCTTTCTTT.

This chain joins TRBV28 and TRBJ2-3; 7 bases fit TRBD2. The germline V gene has CDR1 MDHEN and CDR2 SYDVKM. This CDR3 comprises 15 residues. With 6 bases clipped from V and 2 bases from J, the junction kept 8 bases outside the gene matches. The CDR3 DNA follows: TGTGCCAGCAGGGAAGAGCGGGGAACCACAGATACGCAGTATTTT. It encodes CASREERGTTDTQYF.

The chain is built from TRBV9 and TRBJ2-2; 10 bases are shared with TRBD1. After removal of 3 bases from V and 4 bases from J, the junction contained 3 bases not matched to a gene. Germline V gives CDR1 SGDLS, CDR2 YYNGEE. The CDR3 sequence is 15 residues long. CDR3 in DNA: TGTGCCAGCAGCGCGGACAGGGGGATCACCGGGGAGCTGTTTTTT. It translates to CASSADRGITGELFF.

This clone was detected once. The CDR3 nucleotides read TGCGCCAGCAGCTTGTTACTAGCGGGGGGGCGAGAGACCCAGTACTTC. Protein sequence: CASSLLLAGGRETQYF. This sequence joins TRBV5-1 and TRBJ2-5, with TRBD2 matching 13 bases. Trimming removed 1 base from V and 4 bases from J; junction bases left unmatched: 4. This CDR3 contains 16 residues. The germline V gene encodes CDR1 SGHRS and CDR2 YFSETQ.

This clone was seen just once. This sequence joins TRBV19 and TRBJ1-1, with 9 nucleotides matching TRBD1. CDR1 LNHDA and CDR2 SQIVND come from the germline V gene (reference sequence). After removal of 3 bases from V and 8 bases from J, the junction contained 7 bases not matched to a gene. This CDR3 is 14 amino acids long. CDR3 DNA sequence: TGTGCCAGTAGTATGGGGACAGGGCAGATCGAAGCTTTCTTT. Translated: CASSMGTGQIEAFF.

The J gene is TRBJ1-3, the V gene TRBV9, with TRBD1 as a possible D gene (5 bases). Germline-derived CDR1 and CDR2 are SGDLS and YYNGEE. CDR3 length: 14 amino acids. Trimming pared 3 bases from V and 2 bases from J, leaving 9 bases between. CDR3 nucleotide sequence: TGTGCCAGCAGCGCCGGGGGGACTGGAAACACCATATATTTT. Protein product: CASSAGGTGNTIYF.

This chain links TRBV5-4 with TRBJ1-2; the match to TRBD1 covers 8 bases. The CDR3 sequence is 15 residues long. Germline CDR1 SGHNT, CDR2 YYREEE (reference sequence). The trim removed 2 bases at V and 4 bases at J, leaving 7 bases unmatched. CDR3 region: CASSLLTGDGYGYTF. The DNA for the CDR3 is TGTGCCAGCAGCTTACTGACAGGGGATGGCTATGGCTACACCTTC.